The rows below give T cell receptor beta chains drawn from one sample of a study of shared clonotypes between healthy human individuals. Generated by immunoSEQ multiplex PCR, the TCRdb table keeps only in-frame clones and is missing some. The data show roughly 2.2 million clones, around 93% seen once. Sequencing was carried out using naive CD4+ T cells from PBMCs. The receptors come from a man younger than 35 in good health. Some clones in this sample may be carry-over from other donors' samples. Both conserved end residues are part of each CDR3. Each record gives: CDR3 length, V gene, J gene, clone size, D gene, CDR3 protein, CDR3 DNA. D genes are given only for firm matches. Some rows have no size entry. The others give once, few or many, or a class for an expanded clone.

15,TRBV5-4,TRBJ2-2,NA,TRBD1,CASSLLGTGGKELFF,TGTGCCAGCAGCCTGCTAGGGACAGGGGGCAAGGAGCTGTTTTTT
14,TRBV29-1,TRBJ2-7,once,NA,CSVGGYASAYEQYF,TGCAGCGTAGGAGGATATGCTAGCGCCTACGAGCAGTACTTC
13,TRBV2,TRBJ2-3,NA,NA,CASSVLSTDTQYF,TGTGCCAGCAGTGTTCTGAGCACAGATACGCAGTATTTT
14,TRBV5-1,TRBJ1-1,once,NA,CASSSRGEDTEAFF,TGCGCCAGCAGCTCCCGGGGGGAAGACACTGAAGCTTTCTTT
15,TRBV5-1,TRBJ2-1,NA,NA,CASSTFAGLNNEQFF,TGCGCCAGCAGCACCTTCGCGGGGTTAAACAATGAGCAGTTCTTC
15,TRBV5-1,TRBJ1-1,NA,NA,CASSLKGAANTEAFF,TGCGCCAGCAGCTTGAAAGGGGCAGCGAACACTGAAGCTTTCTTT
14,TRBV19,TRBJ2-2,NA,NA,CASSLDGPTGELFF,TGTGCCAGTAGTTTGGACGGACCGACCGGGGAGCTGTTTTTT
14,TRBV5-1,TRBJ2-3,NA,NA,CASNNQGSTDTQYF,TGCGCCAGCAACAACCAGGGCAGCACAGATACGCAGTATTTT
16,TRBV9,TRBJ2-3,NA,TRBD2,CASSPRTSGGTDTQYF,TGTGCCAGCAGCCCCCGGACTAGCGGAGGCACAGATACGCAGTATTTT
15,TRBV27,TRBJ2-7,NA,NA,CASSFSRVLPHEQYF,TGTGCCAGCAGTTTCTCTCGGGTCCTGCCCCACGAGCAGTACTTC
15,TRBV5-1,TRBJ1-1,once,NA,CASSLALAGDTEAFF,TGCGCCAGCAGCTTGGCCCTTGCTGGAGACACTGAAGCTTTCTTT
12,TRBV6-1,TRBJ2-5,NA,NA,CASRGTIETQYF,TGTGCCAGCAGGGGGACCATAGAGACCCAGTACTTC
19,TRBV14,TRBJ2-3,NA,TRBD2,CASSQGRIRGSYSTDTQYF,TGTGCCAGCAGCCAAGGTCGGATCCGCGGGAGCTATAGCACAGATACGCAGTATTTT
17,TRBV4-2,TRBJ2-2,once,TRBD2,CASSQDSGRTNTGELFF,TGTGCCAGCAGCCAAGATAGCGGGAGGACCAACACCGGGGAGCTGTTTTTT
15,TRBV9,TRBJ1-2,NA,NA,CASSREESLYYGYTF,TGTGCCAGCTCCAGGGAGGAAAGTTTATACTATGGCTACACCTTC
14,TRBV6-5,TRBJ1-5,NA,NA,CASSKKAGNQPQHF,TGTGCCAGCAGTAAAAAGGCAGGCAATCAGCCCCAGCATTTT
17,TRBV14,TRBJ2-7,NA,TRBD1,CASSTGTGSPMFYEQYF,TGTGCCAGCAGCACCGGGACAGGGTCTCCGATGTTCTACGAGCAGTACTTC
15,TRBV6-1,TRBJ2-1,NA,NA,CASVLAGPNYNEQFF,TGTGCCAGTGTACTCGCGGGTCCTAATTACAATGAGCAGTTCTTC
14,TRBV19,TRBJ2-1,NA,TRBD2,CASSLAGGNREQFF,TGTGCCAGTAGCCTAGCGGGAGGAAATCGAGAGCAGTTCTTC
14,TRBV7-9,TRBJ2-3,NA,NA,CASSRSGNTDTQYF,TGTGCCAGCAGCCGATCGGGTAATACAGATACGCAGTATTTT
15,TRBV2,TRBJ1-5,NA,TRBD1,CASSYGQGVGQPQHF,TGTGCCAGCAGTTACGGACAGGGGGTTGGACAGCCCCAGCATTTT
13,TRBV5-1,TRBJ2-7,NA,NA,CASSLGTESEQYF,TGCGCCAGCAGCTTGGGAACAGAATCCGAGCAGTACTTC
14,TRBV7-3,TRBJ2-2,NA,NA,CASSLMSNTGELFF,TGTGCCAGCAGCTTAATGAGTAACACCGGGGAGCTGTTTTTT
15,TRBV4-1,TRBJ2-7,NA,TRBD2,CASSHQAGGDYEQYF,TGCGCCAGCAGCCATCAAGCGGGAGGGGACTACGAGCAGTACTTC
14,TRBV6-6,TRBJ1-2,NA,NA,CATRGEWPNYGYTF,TGTGCCACCCGCGGGGAATGGCCTAACTATGGCTACACCTTC
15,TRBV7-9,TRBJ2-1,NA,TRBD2,CASSLLAGDPNEQFF,TGTGCCAGCAGCCTACTAGCGGGAGACCCAAATGAGCAGTTCTTC
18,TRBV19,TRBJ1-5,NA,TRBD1,CASNLRQGASAGNQPQHF,TGTGCCAGTAACCTAAGACAGGGGGCCTCCGCAGGCAATCAGCCCCAGCATTTT
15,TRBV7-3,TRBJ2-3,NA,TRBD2,CASTLTSGGTDTQYF,TGTGCCAGCACCCTGACTAGCGGCGGCACAGATACGCAGTATTTT
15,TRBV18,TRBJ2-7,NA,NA,CASSPAPGFVDEQYF,TGTGCCAGCTCACCCGCTCCAGGGTTCGTTGACGAGCAGTACTTC
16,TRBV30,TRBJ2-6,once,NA,CACLCKPSSGANVLTF,TGTGCCTGTTTATGTAAACCAAGCTCTGGGGCCAACGTCCTGACTTTC
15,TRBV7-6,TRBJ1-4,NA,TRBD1,CASSNRGGLNEKLFF,TGTGCCAGCAGCAACAGGGGTGGTCTAAATGAAAAACTGTTTTTT
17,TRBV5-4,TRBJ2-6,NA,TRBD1,CASSPRDRPSGANVLTF,TGTGCCAGCAGCCCCCGGGACAGGCCATCTGGGGCCAACGTCCTGACTTTC
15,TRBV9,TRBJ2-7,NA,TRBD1,CASSLGGTGTYEQYF,TGTGCCAGCAGCCTCGGCGGGACAGGGACCTACGAGCAGTACTTC
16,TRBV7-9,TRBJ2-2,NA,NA,CASSPRGIRGTGELFF,TGTGCCAGCAGCCCGAGAGGGATCCGGGGCACCGGGGAGCTGTTTTTT
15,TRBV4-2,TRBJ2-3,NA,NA,CASSPGGRDRDTQYF,TGTGCCAGCAGCCCCGGGGGCCGGGATAGAGATACGCAGTATTTT
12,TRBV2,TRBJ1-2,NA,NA,CASRPTGYGYTF,TGTGCCAGCAGACCGACAGGCTATGGCTACACCTTC
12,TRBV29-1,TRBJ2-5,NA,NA,CSVEDRPKTQYF,TGCAGCGTTGAAGACAGGCCGAAGACCCAGTACTTC
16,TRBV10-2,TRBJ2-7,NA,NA,CASKGHKGPHSYEQYF,TGCGCCAGCAAAGGGCACAAGGGACCGCACTCCTACGAGCAGTACTTC
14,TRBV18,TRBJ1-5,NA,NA,CASSLGDSNQPQHF,TGTGCCAGCTCACTGGGGGATAGCAATCAGCCCCAGCATTTT
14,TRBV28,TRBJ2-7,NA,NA,CASSLGRDPYEQYF,TGTGCCAGCAGTTTGGGGCGGGACCCCTACGAGCAGTACTTC
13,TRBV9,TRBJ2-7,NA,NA,CASSVAPLYEQYF,TGTGCCAGCAGCGTAGCCCCCCTCTACGAGCAGTACTTC
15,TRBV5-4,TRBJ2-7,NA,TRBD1,CASSAPGQGRYEQYF,TGTGCCAGCAGCGCACCGGGACAGGGGAGGTACGAGCAGTACTTC
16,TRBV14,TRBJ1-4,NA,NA,CASSQARGDRGEKLFF,TGTGCCAGCAGCCAGGCCCGAGGCGACCGCGGTGAAAAACTGTTTTTT
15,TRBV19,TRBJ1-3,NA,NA,CASSTLKGPGNTIYF,TGTGCCAGTAGTACACTGAAAGGGCCTGGAAACACCATATATTTT
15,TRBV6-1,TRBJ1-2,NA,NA,CASSPPARPTYGYTF,TGTGCCAGCAGTCCCCCGGCCCGGCCCACCTATGGCTACACCTTC
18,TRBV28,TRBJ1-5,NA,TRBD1,CASISPRGTGGGNQPQHF,TGTGCCAGCATCAGCCCACGGGGGACAGGGGGCGGCAATCAGCCCCAGCATTTT
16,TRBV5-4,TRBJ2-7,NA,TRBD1,CASSPPGRDRGHEQYF,TGTGCCAGCAGCCCACCAGGACGGGACAGGGGCCACGAGCAGTACTTC
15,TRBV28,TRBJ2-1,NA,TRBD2,CATQLGLGTYNEQFF,TGTGCCACTCAACTAGGACTAGGAACCTACAATGAGCAGTTCTTC
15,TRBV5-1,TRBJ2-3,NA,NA,CASSYTGTDTDTQYF,TGCGCCAGCAGCTATACCGGGACCGACACAGATACGCAGTATTTT
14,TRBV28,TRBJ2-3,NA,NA,CASSLGGSTDTQYF,TGTGCCAGCAGTTTAGGCGGAAGCACAGATACGCAGTATTTT
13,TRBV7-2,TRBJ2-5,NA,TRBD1,CASSPGGRVTQYF,TGTGCCAGCAGCCCAGGGGGTCGTGTGACACAGTACTTC
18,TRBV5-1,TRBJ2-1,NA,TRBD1,CASSSDPGTGFQFGEQFF,TGCGCCAGCAGCTCAGACCCGGGGACAGGGTTTCAATTCGGTGAGCAGTTCTTC